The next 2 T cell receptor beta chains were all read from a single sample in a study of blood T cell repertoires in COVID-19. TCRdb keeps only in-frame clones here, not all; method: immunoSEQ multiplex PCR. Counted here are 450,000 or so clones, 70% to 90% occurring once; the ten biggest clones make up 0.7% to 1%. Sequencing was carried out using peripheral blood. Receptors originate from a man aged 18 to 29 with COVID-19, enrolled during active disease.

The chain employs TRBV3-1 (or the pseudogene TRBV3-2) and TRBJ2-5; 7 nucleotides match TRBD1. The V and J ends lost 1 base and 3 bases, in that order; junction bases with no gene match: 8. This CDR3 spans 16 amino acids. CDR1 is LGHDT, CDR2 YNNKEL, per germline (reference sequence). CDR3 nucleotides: TGTGCCAGCAGCCAAGGATTTGGAACAGGGGAAGAGACCCAGTACTTC. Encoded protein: CASSQGFGTGEETQYF.

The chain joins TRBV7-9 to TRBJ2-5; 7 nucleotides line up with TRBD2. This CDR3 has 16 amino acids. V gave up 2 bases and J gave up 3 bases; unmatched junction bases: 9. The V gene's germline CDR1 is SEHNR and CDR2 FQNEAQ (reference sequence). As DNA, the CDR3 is TGTGCCAGCAGCTTATCCACCCGAGGGACTAAAGAGACCCAGTACTTC. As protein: CASSLSTRGTKETQYF.